A selection of T cell receptor beta chains follows, all from one sample in a study of blood T cell repertoires in COVID-19. TCRdb's table, derived via immunoSEQ multiplex PCR, lists solely in-frame clones and lacks some. The data show 180,000 or so clones, 70% to 90% seen once. Sequenced input: peripheral blood. The receptors come from a woman at least 80 years old with acute or convalescent COVID-19. Each CDR3 is given with its conserved first and last residue. The D gene is left open where the match is weak. Not all rows give a size; the values are once, few, many and, for expanded clones, a class.

>NA|TRBV2|TRBJ2-3|NA
CASSEIKDRNTDTQYF
TGTGCCAGCAGTGAAATCAAGGACAGAAACACAGATACGCAGTATTTT
>TRBD2|TRBV7-2|TRBJ2-7|NA
CASGKTREGLTGEQYF
TGTGCCAGCGGGAAAACACGGGAGGGTCTGACGGGTGAGCAGTACTTC
>TRBD2|TRBV6-6|TRBJ2-3|NA
CASSWGGSTDTQYF
TGTGCCAGCAGTTGGGGCGGGAGTACAGATACGCAGTATTTT
>NA|TRBV6-5|TRBJ1-5|NA
CASSYVRDQPQHF
TGTGCCAGCAGTTACGTGAGGGATCAGCCCCAGCATTTT
>NA|TRBV10-3|TRBJ1-2|NA
CAISPGTYGYTF
TGTGCCATCTCACCCGGTACCTATGGCTACACCTTC
>NA|TRBV5-1|TRBJ2-7|NA
CASSRGGAYEQYF
TGCGCCAGCAGCCGCGGCGGAGCCTACGAGCAGTACTTC
>TRBD2|TRBV7-2|TRBJ2-2|NA
CASSLLAGTSGSPGELFF
TGTGCCAGCAGCTTATTGGCCGGGACTAGCGGGAGTCCCGGGGAGCTGTTTTTT
>NA|TRBV12-3/TRBV12-4|TRBJ1-2|NA
CASSLLERGYTF
TGTGCCAGCAGTTTGTTGGAGCGGGGCTACACCTTC
>TRBD1|TRBV6-6|TRBJ2-2|NA
CASSQNRDRGELFF
TGTGCCAGCAGTCAGAACCGGGACAGGGGGGAGCTGTTTTTT
>NA|TRBV18|TRBJ1-5|NA
CASSLRGGGDQPQHF
TGTGCCAGCTCACTTAGAGGGGGGGGTGATCAGCCCCAGCATTTT
>TRBD1|TRBV6-1|TRBJ1-1|NA
CASSDGTVRVYTEAFF
TGTGCCAGCAGTGACGGGACAGTCCGGGTTTACACTGAAGCTTTCTTT
>TRBD2|TRBV29-1|TRBJ2-2|NA
CSVTAGGPASGELFF
TGCAGCGTTACAGCGGGAGGGCCAGCCTCCGGGGAGCTGTTTTTT
>TRBD1|TRBV28|TRBJ1-5|NA
CASIVRGLGYQPQHF
TGTGCCAGCATCGTCAGGGGGCTAGGGTATCAGCCCCAGCATTTT
>NA|TRBV7-7|TRBJ2-2|few
CASSARRGTGELFF
TGTGCTAGCAGCGCTCGCCGGGGTACCGGGGAGCTGTTTTTT
>NA|TRBV6-2/TRBV6-3|TRBJ2-6|NA
CASSYGGAGANVLTF
TGTGCCAGCAGTTACGGGGGCGCTGGGGCCAACGTCCTGACTTTC
>NA|TRBV19|TRBJ2-1|few
CASRHRTGWNEQFF
TGTGCCAGTAGACACCGGACGGGGTGGAATGAGCAGTTCTTC
>TRBD2|TRBV28|TRBJ2-7|NA
CASSLSSGVIYEQYF
TGTGCCAGCAGTTTATCCAGCGGGGTTATCTACGAGCAGTACTTC
>NA|TRBV9|TRBJ2-1|NA
CASSTQGNNEQFF
TGTGCCAGCAGCACACAGGGAAACAATGAGCAGTTCTTC
>TRBD1|TRBV5-1|TRBJ1-1|NA
CASSRTGDTEAFF
TGCGCCAGCAGCCGGACAGGGGACACTGAAGCTTTCTTT
>TRBD1|TRBV10-3|TRBJ1-1|NA
CAISGSTGRITEAFF
TGTGCCATCAGTGGTTCGACAGGGAGGATCACTGAAGCTTTCTTT
>NA|TRBV28|TRBJ2-7|NA
CASSLRMQTSSYEQYF
TGTGCCAGCAGTTTAAGGATGCAGACTAGCTCCTACGAGCAGTACTTC
>TRBD1|TRBV6-5|TRBJ2-1|NA
CASSYSGQNYNEQFF
TGTGCCAGCAGTTACTCGGGACAGAATTACAATGAGCAGTTCTTC
>TRBD1|TRBV7-9|TRBJ1-4|once
CASSLGTGLEKLFF
TGTGCCAGCAGCTTAGGGACAGGGCTAGAAAAACTGTTTTTT
>TRBD1|TRBV28|TRBJ1-2|few
CASSSEGQGGGYTF
TGTGCCAGCAGTTCTGAGGGACAGGGGGGCGGCTACACCTTC
>NA|TRBV6-5|TRBJ2-2|NA
CASRLFSGELFF
TGTGCCAGCAGGCTATTTTCCGGGGAGCTGTTTTTT
>TRBD1|TRBV19|TRBJ1-2|once
CASSAPGQGYGYTF
TGTGCCAGTAGTGCACCGGGACAGGGGTATGGCTACACCTTC
>TRBD1|TRBV2|TRBJ1-2|NA
CASHPGQRYGYTF
TGTGCCAGTCATCCGGGACAGAGATATGGCTACACCTTC
>NA|TRBV14|TRBJ2-7|NA
CASSQDSGEQYF
TGTGCCAGCAGCCAAGATTCGGGGGAGCAGTACTTC
>NA|TRBV5-1|TRBJ1-1|NA
CASSHGASGVGTEAFF
TGCGCCAGCAGCCATGGGGCTTCAGGGGTGGGCACTGAAGCTTTCTTT
>TRBD2|TRBV7-8|TRBJ2-2|once
CASSLGGLAVNTGELFF
TGTGCCAGCAGCTTAGGGGGCCTAGCGGTGAACACCGGGGAGCTGTTTTTT
>NA|TRBV10-3|TRBJ2-7|NA
CAISANQKAEQYF
TGTGCCATCAGTGCAAACCAAAAAGCCGAGCAGTACTTC